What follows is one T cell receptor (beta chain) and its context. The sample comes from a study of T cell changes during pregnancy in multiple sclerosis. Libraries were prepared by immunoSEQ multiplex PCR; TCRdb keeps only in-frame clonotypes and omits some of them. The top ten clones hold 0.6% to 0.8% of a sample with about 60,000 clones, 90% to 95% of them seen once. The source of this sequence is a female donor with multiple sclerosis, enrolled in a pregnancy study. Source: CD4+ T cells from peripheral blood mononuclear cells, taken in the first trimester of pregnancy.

The CDR3 protein is CASSPLARGTDTQYF. CDR3 DNA sequence: TGTGCCAGCAGTCCTTTAGCGAGGGGCACAGATACGCAGTATTTT. The V call is TRBV7-6, the J call TRBJ2-3, with D possibly matching TRBD2 (5 bases). The CDR3 loop spans 15 amino acids. Trimming stripped 6 bases from V and 1 base from J, with 14 bases between. CDR1 and CDR2 (germline): SGHVS, FNYEAQ.